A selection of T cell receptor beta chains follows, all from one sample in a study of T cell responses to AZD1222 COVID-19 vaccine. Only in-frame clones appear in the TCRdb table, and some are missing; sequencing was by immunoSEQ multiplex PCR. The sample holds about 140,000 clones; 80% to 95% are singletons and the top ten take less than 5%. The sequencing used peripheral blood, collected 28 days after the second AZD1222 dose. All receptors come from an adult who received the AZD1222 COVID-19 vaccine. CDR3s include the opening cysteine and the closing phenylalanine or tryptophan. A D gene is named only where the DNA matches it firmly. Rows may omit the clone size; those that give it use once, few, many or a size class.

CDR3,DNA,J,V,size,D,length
CASSKGTGPLYEQYF,TGTGCCAGTAGTAAAGGGACAGGCCCTCTCTACGAGCAGTACTTC,TRBJ2-7,TRBV19,-,TRBD1,15
CASGRLANTGELFF,TGTGCCAGCGGCCGACTAGCGAACACCGGGGAGCTGTTTTTT,TRBJ2-2,TRBV28,-,-,14
CASSTGYGYTF,TGTGCCAGCAGCACGGGCTATGGCTACACCTTC,TRBJ1-2,TRBV21-1,once,-,11
CASSQPPEATEAFF,TGTGCCAGCAGCCAACCCCCCGAGGCGACTGAAGCTTTCTTT,TRBJ1-1,TRBV14,few,-,14
CASSPSRQGHNSPLHF,TGTGCCAGCTCACCATCCCGTCAGGGACATAATTCACCCCTCCACTTT,TRBJ1-6,TRBV18,once,-,16
CSVEDLKGHYGYTF,TGCAGCGTTGAAGATCTGAAGGGCCACTATGGCTACACCTTC,TRBJ1-2,TRBV29-1,-,-,14
CSASSGDEQYF,TGCAGCGCCTCCTCTGGGGACGAGCAGTACTTC,TRBJ2-7,TRBV29-1,-,-,11
CASSMAGRDYGYTF,TGTGCCAGTAGTATGGCAGGCAGGGACTATGGCTACACCTTC,TRBJ1-2,TRBV19,-,-,14
CASSQGGLSYEQYF,TGTGCCAGCAGCCAAGGGGGGCTCTCCTACGAGCAGTACTTC,TRBJ2-7,TRBV3-1/TRBV3-2,-,-,14
CASSTGFWGGTTYEQYF,TGTGCCAGCAGCACAGGTTTTTGGGGGGGAACGACCTACGAGCAGTACTTC,TRBJ2-7,TRBV7-9,once,TRBD2,17
CATRGRDNQPQHF,TGTGCCACCAGGGGCAGGGACAATCAGCCCCAGCATTTT,TRBJ1-5,TRBV15,-,-,13
CSVEGQGTNYGYTF,TGCAGCGTTGAGGGGCAGGGTACTAACTATGGCTACACCTTC,TRBJ1-2,TRBV29-1,-,-,14
CASSQESPGSYEQYF,TGCGCCAGCAGCCAAGAATCGCCAGGCTCCTACGAGCAGTACTTC,TRBJ2-7,TRBV4-1,once,-,15
CSVARQPDYEQYF,TGCAGCGTTGCACGGCAGCCAGACTACGAGCAGTACTTC,TRBJ2-7,TRBV29-1,-,-,13
CASSLGEGPEAFF,TGTGCCAGCAGCTTAGGAGAAGGGCCTGAAGCTTTCTTT,TRBJ1-1,TRBV7-8,-,-,13
CASSASVVSGFSGNTIYF,TGCGCCAGCAGCGCCTCCGTGGTGTCAGGGTTCTCTGGAAACACCATATATTTT,TRBJ1-3,TRBV5-1,-,-,18
CASTAGDSAYEQYF,TGTGCCAGTACTGCCGGAGACAGTGCCTACGAGCAGTACTTC,TRBJ2-7,TRBV19,-,-,14
CASSLGALLGGEKLFF,TGTGCCAGCTCACTCGGGGCCCTTTTGGGGGGTGAAAAACTGTTTTTT,TRBJ1-4,TRBV18,-,-,16
CASSQERGWGETQYF,TGTGCCAGCAGCCAAGAACGGGGGTGGGGAGAGACCCAGTACTTC,TRBJ2-5,TRBV3-1/TRBV3-2,-,-,15
CASSQEGGSTEAFF,TGTGCCAGCAGCCAAGAGGGAGGATCCACTGAAGCTTTCTTT,TRBJ1-1,TRBV3-1/TRBV3-2,-,-,14
CASSQDIRTVNQGNTIYF,TGCGCCAGCAGCCAAGATATTCGGACCGTAAATCAGGGAAACACCATATATTTT,TRBJ1-3,TRBV4-1,-,-,18